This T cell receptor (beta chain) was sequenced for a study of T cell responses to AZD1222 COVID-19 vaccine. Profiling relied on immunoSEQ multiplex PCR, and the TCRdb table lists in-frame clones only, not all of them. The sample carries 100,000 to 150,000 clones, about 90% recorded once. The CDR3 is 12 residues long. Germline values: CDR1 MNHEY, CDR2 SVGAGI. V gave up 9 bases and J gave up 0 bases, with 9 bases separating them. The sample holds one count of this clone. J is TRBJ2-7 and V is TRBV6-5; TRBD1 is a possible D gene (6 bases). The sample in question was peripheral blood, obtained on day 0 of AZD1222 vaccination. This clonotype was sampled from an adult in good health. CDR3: CASMDSSYEQYF. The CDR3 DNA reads TGTGCCAGTATGGACAGCTCCTACGAGCAGTACTTC.